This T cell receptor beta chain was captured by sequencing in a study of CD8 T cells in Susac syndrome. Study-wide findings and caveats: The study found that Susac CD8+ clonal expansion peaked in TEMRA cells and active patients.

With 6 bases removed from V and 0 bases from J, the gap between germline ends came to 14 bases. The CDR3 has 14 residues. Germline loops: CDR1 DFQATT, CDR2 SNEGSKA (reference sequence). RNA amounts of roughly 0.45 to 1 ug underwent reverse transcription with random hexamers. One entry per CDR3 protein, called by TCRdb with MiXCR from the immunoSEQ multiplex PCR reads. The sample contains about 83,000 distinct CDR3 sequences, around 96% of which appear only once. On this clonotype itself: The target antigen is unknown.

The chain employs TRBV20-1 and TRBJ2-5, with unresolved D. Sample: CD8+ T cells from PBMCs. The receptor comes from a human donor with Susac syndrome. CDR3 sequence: CSAPDPVDQETQYF. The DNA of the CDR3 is TGCAGTGCCCCGGATCCCGTGGACCAAGAGACCCAGTACTTC.